The 19 T cell receptor beta chains below all came from one sample that was sequenced in a study of blood T cell repertoires in COVID-19. TCRdb's table, derived via immunoSEQ multiplex PCR, lists solely in-frame clones and lacks some. The table shows about 120,000 clones, with approximately 87% occurring only once. Material for sequencing was peripheral blood. The receptors come from a man between 65 and 85 years old who had recovered from COVID-19.

This chain connects TRBV18 to TRBJ1-1; 9 positions match TRBD1. The V segment lost 3 bases and the J segment 8 bases; nucleotides outside the gene matches: 4. Germline lookup yields CDR1 KGHSH and CDR2 LQKENI. This CDR3 has 13 amino acids. The CDR3 bases are TGTGCCAGCTCACCGGGACAGGGAATGGAAGCTTTCTTT. This translates into CASSPGQGMEAFF.

This chain uses TRBV5-1 with TRBJ1-3; TRBD1 aligns across 7 bases. Germline V gene data show CDR1 as SGHRS and CDR2 as YFSETQ. The CDR3 spans 13 residues. With V trimmed by 4 bases and J by 5 bases, 3 bases remained unmatched. This chain's CDR3 is CASSAGQRNTIYF. In DNA form, the CDR3 reads TGCGCCAGCAGCGCGGGACAGAGAAACACCATATATTTT.

The chain joins TRBV28 to TRBJ2-2; D possibly corresponds to TRBD2 (6 bases). The CDR3 extends over 15 amino acids. The germline gives CDR1 MDHEN, CDR2 SYDVKM. V shed 8 bases and J shed 6 bases, with 19 bases lying between them. In DNA form, the CDR3 reads TGTGCCAGCGCCGGAGGAGGGCCCCCAGCCGGGGAGCTGTTTTTT. It specifies CASAGGGPPAGELFF. The full variable domain, its missing parts supplied by reference TRBV28 and TRBJ2-2, is DVKVTQSSRYLVKRTGEKVFLECVQDMDHENMFWYRQDPGLGLRLIYFSYDVKMKEKGDIPEGYSVSREKKERFSLILESASTNQTSMYLCASAGGGPPAGELFFGEGSRLTVL.

This chain joins TRBV5-1 and TRBJ2-1; 13 nucleotides line up with TRBD2. J lost 0 bases, V lost 4 bases, and 4 bases had no gene match. CDR1 SGHRS and CDR2 YFSETQ come from the germline V gene. The CDR3 totals 17 residues. This CDR3 is CASSGRTSGSSYNEQFF. CDR3 in DNA: TGCGCCAGCAGCGGGAGGACTAGCGGGAGCTCCTACAATGAGCAGTTCTTC.

This clone has only one observation. The V gene is TRBV28, the J gene TRBJ1-1; 9 bases map to TRBD1. The junction had 6 bases not matched to a gene; V was cut back by 2 bases and J by 11 bases. Germline-derived CDR1 and CDR2 are MDHEN and SYDVKM. The CDR3 is 13 residues long. CDR3: CASSLQGTGRAFF. Written as DNA, the CDR3 is TGTGCCAGCAGTTTACAAGGGACAGGGAGGGCTTTCTTT.

V gene TRBV18 combines with J gene TRBJ2-2; tentative D call: TRBD2 (5 bases). In germline, CDR1 is KGHSH, CDR2 LQKENI. CDR3 length equals 15 residues. V lost 8 bases to trimming and J lost 1 base, with 14 bases between them. CDR3: CASHPDAGNTGELFF. The CDR3 DNA sequence: TGTGCCAGCCACCCGGATGCGGGGAACACCGGGGAGCTGTTTTTT.

The V call is TRBV29-1, the J call TRBJ2-5; 8 bases are a match to TRBD2. V lost 7 bases, J lost 5 bases, and 12 bases stayed unmatched. The CDR3 covers 14 residues. The germline gives CDR1 SQVTM, CDR2 ANQGSEA. DNA for the CDR3: TGCAGCGCCGGGAGGGGATTGGTGCCGGAGACCCAGTACTTC. This codes for CSAGRGLVPETQYF.

The chain carries TRBV9 and TRBJ2-2; 9 bases are a match to TRBD1. The CDR3 length is 17 residues. V shed 0 bases and J 3 bases; nucleotides not matched to a gene: 6. Germline assignment: CDR1 SGDLS and CDR2 YYNGEE. In nucleotides, the CDR3 is TGTGCCAGCAGCGTAGGGACAGGGGATAGGTACACCGGGGAGCTGTTTTTT. This sequence encodes CASSVGTGDRYTGELFF.

The rearrangement links TRBV9 to TRBJ2-5; weak D call: TRBD2 (6 bases). Trimming took 0 bases from V and 1 from J, leaving 13 bases between them. This CDR3 contains 16 residues. Germline V gene sequence: CDR1 SGDLS, CDR2 YYNGEE. In DNA, the CDR3 is TGTGCCAGCAGCGTAGCCTGGGGAGGTGGCCAAGAGACCCAGTACTTC. It translates to CASSVAWGGGQETQYF.

Only one count was recorded for this clone. The chain combines TRBV9 with TRBJ1-6, with D unclear. Looked up from germline, CDR1 is SGDLS and CDR2 is YYNGEE. The V end was cut by 0 bases, the J end by 7 bases, with 11 bases between. There are 15 residues in the CDR3. CDR3 region: CASSVAQSGNSPLHF. For the CDR3, the DNA is TGTGCCAGCAGCGTAGCTCAGTCGGGGAATTCACCCCTCCACTTT. Variable domain in full (rest from reference TRBV9 and TRBJ1-6): DSGVTQTPKHLITATGQRVTLRCSPRSGDLSVYWYQQSLDQGLQFLIQYYNGEERAKGNILERFSAQQFPDLHSELNLSSLELGDSALYFCASSVAQSGNSPLHFGNGTRLTVT.

V usage is TRBV6-5 and J usage is TRBJ2-3; TRBD2 aligns across 9 bases. The CDR3 is made up of 14 amino acids. The germline V gene has CDR1 MNHEY and CDR2 SVGAGI. Trimming removed 8 bases from V and 0 bases from J; junction bases left unmatched: 3. The CDR3: CASAAGGSTDTQYF. In DNA form, the CDR3 reads TGTGCCAGCGCAGCGGGAGGTAGCACAGATACGCAGTATTTT.

This clone was seen a single time. V gene TRBV2 combines with J gene TRBJ2-7; no definite D call. Trimming shortened V by 10 bases and J by 7 bases, and 14 bases separated the two germline ends. Germline V gene lookup returns CDR1 SNHLY and CDR2 FYNNEI. The CDR3 consists of 11 residues. CDR3 bases: TGTGCCATCTCGAGTCGGTTTGAGCAGTACTTC. Translation: CAISSRFEQYF.

V gene TRBV5-1 combines with J gene TRBJ1-5; perhaps TRBD1 as D (5 bases). Trimming shortened V by 0 bases and J by 4 bases, and 14 bases separated the two germline ends. Germline assignment: CDR1 SGHRS and CDR2 YFSETQ. The CDR3 extends over 16 amino acids. In DNA, the CDR3 is TGCGCCAGCAGCTTGGCCCCCCAGGGTTCTAATCAGCCCCAGCATTTT. This gives the protein CASSLAPQGSNQPQHF.

The chain couples TRBV28 to TRBJ2-7; no clear D gene. Trimming removed 7 bases at V and 0 bases at J, with 7 bases between. The CDR3 spans 12 residues. Germline CDR1 and CDR2: MDHEN and SYDVKM. This CDR3 is CASTQNSYEQYF. CDR3 DNA: TGTGCCAGCACCCAGAACTCCTACGAGCAGTACTTC.

V usage is TRBV6-2 or TRBV6-3 and J usage is TRBJ2-7; unclear D gene. The V gene lost 2 bases and the J gene lost 5 bases, with 7 bases spanning the gap. The V gene's germline CDR1 is MNHEY and CDR2 SVGEGT. This CDR3 is built from 12 residues. CDR3 residues: CASSYPGNEQYF. The DNA of the CDR3 is TGTGCCAGCAGTTACCCGGGTAACGAGCAGTACTTC.

The chain employs TRBV4-2 and TRBJ2-3; perhaps TRBD2 as D (6 bases). CDR1 and CDR2 from the germline V gene are LGHNA and YNFKEQ. With 0 bases removed from V and 7 bases from J, the gap between germline ends came to 20 bases. The CDR3 totals 17 residues. CDR3 residues: CASSQESLAEGSNTQYF. CDR3 nucleotide sequence: TGTGCCAGCAGCCAAGAGTCGTTGGCGGAGGGTTCTAATACGCAGTATTTT.

This chain joins TRBV25-1 and TRBJ2-6; no reliable D call. V lost 3 bases, J lost 2 bases, and 5 bases lay in between. The CDR3 extends over 14 amino acids. Per the germline V gene, CDR1 is MGHDK and CDR2 is SYGVNS. CDR3 DNA: TGTGCCAGCAGTGAGGCAGCTGGGGCCAACGTCCTGACTTTC. Translation gives CASSEAAGANVLTF.

This sequence joins TRBV2 and TRBJ2-5; 9 bases fit TRBD1. V was clipped by 8 bases and J by 5 bases; unmatched bases: 15. The CDR3 has 16 amino acids. Germline CDR1 SNHLY, CDR2 FYNNEI. This chain's CDR3 is CASSSGSAGTGETQYF. The CDR3, as DNA: TGTGCCAGCTCCTCAGGGTCGGCCGGGACAGGGGAGACCCAGTACTTC.

The chain couples TRBV28 to TRBJ1-1; D possibly corresponds to TRBD1 (6 bases). This CDR3 is 13 amino acids long. CDR1 MDHEN and CDR2 SYDVKM come from the germline V gene. The V gene lost 7 bases and the J gene lost 2 bases, with 11 bases spanning the gap. CDR3 loop: CASKGGDNTEAFF. For the CDR3, the DNA is TGTGCCAGCAAAGGGGGGGATAACACTGAAGCTTTCTTT.